This entry lists 13 T cell receptor beta chains sequenced from one sample in a study of blood T cell repertoires in COVID-19. The method was immunoSEQ multiplex PCR; TCRdb's version includes in-frame clones alone and lacks a portion of them. Of about 74,000 clones in the sample, almost 90% were seen once. The sequenced sample consisted of peripheral blood. These TCRs come from a woman older than 75 with active or convalescent COVID-19.

As DNA, the CDR3 is TGTGCCACCAGTGCCTCTGGTACACCTCCTAACTATGGCTACACCTTC. Encoded protein: CATSASGTPPNYGYTF. The chain uses TRBV24-1 and TRBJ1-2; D remains ambiguous. V gave up 5 bases and J gave up 0 bases, with 15 bases separating them. The CDR3 covers 16 residues. The germline gives CDR1 KGHDR, CDR2 SFDVKD.

The chain carries TRBV7-9 and TRBJ1-1; perhaps TRBD1 as D (6 bases). The length of the CDR3 is 13 residues. Germline V gives CDR1 SEHNR, CDR2 FQNEAQ (reference sequence). Trimming removed 3 bases at V and 4 bases at J, with 9 bases between. CDR3 bases: TGTGCCAGCAGCTTGCAGGGGCCCACTGAAGCTTTCTTT. It is translated as CASSLQGPTEAFF.

The chain combines TRBV6-4 with TRBJ1-1, with D maybe TRBD1 (5 bases). This CDR3 is built from 15 residues. Trimming pared 4 bases from V and 4 bases from J, leaving 16 bases between. The V gene's germline CDR1 is MRHNA and CDR2 SNTAGT. The CDR3 here is CASSAGGARPTEAFF. The CDR3 DNA follows: TGTGCCAGCAGTGCCGGAGGGGCCCGCCCCACTGAAGCTTTCTTT.

The chain uses TRBV19 and TRBJ1-1; TRBD1 is a possible D gene (6 bases). The germline gives CDR1 LNHDA, CDR2 SQIVND (reference sequence). This CDR3 is built from 12 residues. V dropped 8 bases and J dropped 6 bases, with 13 bases sitting between them. CDR3 in DNA: TGTGCCAGTGCAGCTACAGGGCCTGAAGCTTTCTTT. This gives the protein CASAATGPEAFF.

This chain joins TRBV5-1 and TRBJ2-5, with D maybe TRBD2 (6 bases). The CDR3 loop spans 14 amino acids. From germline, CDR1 is SGHRS and CDR2 YFSETQ. V gave up 4 bases and J gave up 7 bases, with 17 bases separating them. The CDR3: CASSPGEARGTQYF. The CDR3 coding sequence is TGCGCCAGCAGCCCGGGGGAAGCACGGGGGACCCAGTACTTC.

In this sample, this clone turned up a few times. The chain has TRBV5-8 and TRBJ1-2, with TRBD1 matching 9 bases. J was trimmed by 4 bases and V by 5 bases; bases with no gene match: 6. Germline V lookup: CDR1 SGHTS, CDR2 YDEGEE. This CDR3 region has 14 residues. In nucleotides, the CDR3 is TGTGCCAGCAGTCTACAGGGGGCCCTCTATGGCTACACCTTC. It specifies CASSLQGALYGYTF.

This chain connects TRBV21-1 to TRBJ1-6; the table assigns TRBD1, which was not confirmed against the DNA. TRBV21-1 is annotated as a pseudogene. The CDR3 loop spans 16 amino acids. CDR3 region: CASSLDSPLLCSPLHF. The CDR3 DNA reads as TGTGCCAGCAGTTTGGACAGCCCCTTACTCTGCTCACCCCTCCACTTT.

The rearrangement uses TRBV29-1 and TRBJ1-1; D not certain. In germline, CDR1 is SQVTM, CDR2 ANQGSEA. Trimming removed 6 bases from V and 6 bases from J, with 11 bases in between. This CDR3 is built from 11 residues. CDR3 in amino acids: CSVGLVAEAFF. CDR3 nucleotides: TGCAGCGTCGGGTTAGTAGCTGAAGCTTTCTTT.

The chain links TRBV14 to TRBJ2-7; D remains unclear. This CDR3 has 15 residues. With 4 bases removed from V and 0 bases from J, the gap between germline ends came to 13 bases. Germline V gene data show CDR1 as SGHDN and CDR2 as FVKESK. CDR3: CASSPPGGSSYEQYF. The CDR3 DNA reads as TGTGCCAGCAGCCCCCCTGGCGGCAGCTCCTACGAGCAGTACTTC.

The gene calls are TRBV19 and TRBJ2-1; weak D call: TRBD1 (5 bases). The CDR3 is 14 residues long. Germline CDR1 is LNHDA and CDR2 is SQIVND (reference sequence). The germline V and J ends were trimmed by 2 bases and 4 bases, with 9 bases remaining between them. This chain's CDR3 is CASSIHDRYNEQFF. Written as DNA, the CDR3 is TGTGCCAGTAGTATACACGACAGATACAATGAGCAGTTCTTC.

For the CDR3, the DNA is TGTGCCAGCACCCGGACAAGTCTGAACACTGAAGCTTTCTTT. Residues: CASTRTSLNTEAFF. The genes are TRBV9 and TRBJ1-1, with a tentative D call TRBD1 (5 bases). V shed 6 bases and J shed 0 bases, with 12 bases lying between them. CDR3 length equals 14 residues. Germline assignment: CDR1 SGDLS and CDR2 YYNGEE.

V is TRBV12-3 or TRBV12-4 and J is TRBJ1-2; D is unresolved. The CDR3 runs to 12 residues. The V end was cut by 3 bases, the J end by 7 bases, with 9 bases between. CDR3: CASSFPLRGYTF. DNA for the CDR3: TGTGCCAGCAGTTTCCCTCTACGTGGCTACACCTTC.

The gene calls are TRBV4-1 and TRBJ2-3; the D gene is possibly TRBD1 (5 bases). V gave up 2 bases and J gave up 6 bases, with 12 bases separating them. From germline, CDR1 is MGHRA and CDR2 YSYEKL. This CDR3 contains 14 residues. DNA of the CDR3: TGCGCCAGCAGCCAACAGGGCGAGGTTGATACGCAGTATTTT. It specifies CASSQQGEVDTQYF.